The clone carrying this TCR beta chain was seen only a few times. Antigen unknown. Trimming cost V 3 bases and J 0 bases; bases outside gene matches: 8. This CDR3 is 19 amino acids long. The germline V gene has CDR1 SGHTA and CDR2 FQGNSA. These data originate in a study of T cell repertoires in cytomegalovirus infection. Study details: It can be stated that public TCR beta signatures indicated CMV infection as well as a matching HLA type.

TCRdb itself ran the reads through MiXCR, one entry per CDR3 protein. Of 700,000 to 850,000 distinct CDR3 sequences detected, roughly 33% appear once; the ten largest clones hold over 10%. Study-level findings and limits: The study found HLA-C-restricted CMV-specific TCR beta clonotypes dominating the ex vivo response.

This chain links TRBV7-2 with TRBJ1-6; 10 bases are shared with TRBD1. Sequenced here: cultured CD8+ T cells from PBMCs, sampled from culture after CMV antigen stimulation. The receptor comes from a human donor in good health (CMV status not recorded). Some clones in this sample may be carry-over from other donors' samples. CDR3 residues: CASSFPTGGSSSYNSPLHF. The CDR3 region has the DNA TGTGCCAGCAGCTTCCCGACAGGGGGCTCGAGCTCCTATAATTCACCCCTCCACTTT.